This paragraph reports one T cell receptor (beta chain). Its target is not known. The germline CDR1 and CDR2 sequences are DFQATT and SNEGSKA (reference sequence). CDR3 length equals 14 residues. TCRdb re-called the 5' RACE reads and catalogs CDR3 proteins one per entry, DNA excluded. The sample totals 200,000 to 300,000 distinct CDR3 sequences. This entry comes from a study of T cells expressing NK-cell markers. About the study: Most of the eight sequenced donors were HCMV-seropositive; one was seronegative. General observations from the study: Questions lingered over whether expanded NKG2C+ T cell clones were HCMV-specific. About 1.0-7.0% of CD8+ T cells in 6 or 7 donors belonged to dominant NKG2C+ clonotypes. Topping the CD3+CD56-NKG2C+ fraction as well were these clonotypes, in a few donors.

The TCR was taken from a woman between 18 and 69 years old in good health. Specimen: blood T cells: a sorted CD56 or NKG2C T cell subset, CD4+ or CD8+ T cells, or bulk PBMC T cells (not recorded which). The V and J genes are TRBV20-1 and TRBJ1-1. CDR3: CSASRQGRNTEAFF.